In this sample, the clone carrying this TCR beta chain turned up many times. TCRdb fed the 5' RACE reads into MiXCR, producing one record per CDR3 protein. The profile shows about 30,000 distinct CDR3 sequences, around 7% of them singletons. The entry originates in a study of early T cells in non-severe SARS-CoV-2 infection. Study-wide context: Sequencing was performed on bulk RNA from unsorted whole blood, leaving chains unpaired.

This CDR3 comprises 14 residues. V was pared by 2 bases and J by 1 base, with 8 bases between. Germline loops: CDR1 SEHNR, CDR2 FQNEAQ (reference sequence). V usage is TRBV7-9 and J usage is TRBJ2-5, with D maybe TRBD2 (5 bases). Sequencing input: whole blood. This TCR derives from an adult who was a healthcare worker with PCR-confirmed SARS-CoV-2 infection or an uninfected control (not recorded which). CDR3 sequence: CASSLSGTQETQYF. DNA for the CDR3: TGTGCCAGCAGCTTATCGGGAACCCAAGAGACCCAGTACTTC.